This T cell receptor (beta chain) was identified in a study of blood T cell repertoires in COVID-19. Study-level background: Nucleic acid was either cDNA or gDNA, and it came from T cells, B-cell-depleted T cells, or PBMCs.

This clone was seen a handful of times. Germline assignment: CDR1 LNHDA and CDR2 SQIVND (reference sequence). This CDR3 is 14 amino acids long. Trimming cost V 4 bases and J 4 bases, with 10 bases left between them. Data came from immunoSEQ multiplex PCR; TCRdb stores just in-frame clones and leaves some out. Counted here are some 120,000 clones, approximately 90% occurring once; the ten biggest clones make up about a fifth. This receptor was obtained from a human donor with acute or convalescent COVID-19. The donor label of this sample is uncertain. This chain uses TRBV19 with TRBJ1-4; tentatively, D is TRBD1 (5 bases). Sequences were obtained from peripheral blood. CDR3 in DNA: TGTGCCAGTAGTAGCGGGACGGATAATGAAAAACTGTTTTTT. This encodes CASSSGTDNEKLFF.